Listed below are T cell receptor beta chains from one sample, sequenced in a study of lymphopenia after photon versus proton radiotherapy. Using immunoSEQ multiplex PCR, the repertoire was profiled, and TCRdb retains in-frame clones only, with some absent. The sample holds about 65,000 clones; 87% are singletons and the top ten take more than 10%. The sample consisted of peripheral blood, taken from a patient treated with proton-based radiotherapy. The receptors shown here come from a man older than 75 with esophageal cancer. The CDR3 runs from the conserved cysteine through the conserved F or W. Fields, in order: CDR3 length, J gene, V gene, CDR3 protein.

13,TRBJ2-7,TRBV19,CASSPRVRYEQYF
13,TRBJ1-1,TRBV9,CASSELGNTEAFF
14,TRBJ1-1,TRBV2,CAGSKGTGGTEAFF
16,TRBJ2-4,TRBV4-2,CASSQGPGITKNIQYF
18,TRBJ2-1,TRBV12-5,CASGLILAGGSSYNEQFF
20,TRBJ2-3,TRBV5-3,CARSYSGQGLIGVVTDTQYF
17,TRBJ1-1,TRBV30,CAWSSPLHRVADTEAFF
16,TRBJ2-7,TRBV5-1,CASSGRTSGTSYEQYF
13,TRBJ2-5,TRBV7-9,CASSFSGEETQYF
16,TRBJ2-3,TRBV7-9,CASRPMWTGSGDTQYF
14,TRBJ2-4,TRBV5-4,CASSLGDRLDIQYF
12,TRBJ2-4,TRBV19,CASSIGLGIQYF
18,TRBJ2-4,TRBV19,CASRDLPGLAGGLGIQYF
13,TRBJ1-6,TRBV11-2,CASSQTGNSPLHF
15,TRBJ2-7,TRBV6-5,CASSYTGGESYEQYF
16,TRBJ2-2,TRBV19,CASSIPLGGVVGELFF
17,TRBJ1-5,TRBV6-1,CASSERPTGLSNQPQHF
15,TRBJ1-2,TRBV19,CASSKWGAANYGYTF
13,TRBJ1-1,TRBV9,CASSAGGGTEAFF
11,TRBJ1-2,TRBV29-1,CSVEGGYGYTF
15,TRBJ2-7,TRBV6-5,CASSYRDAGPYEQYF
15,TRBJ1-5,TRBV19,CASTPGTGFRQPQHF
13,TRBJ2-3,TRBV2,CASARREEDTQYF
11,TRBJ2-5,TRBV14,CASSHGGAQYF
14,TRBJ2-5,TRBV11-2,CASSLGVVGETQYF
16,TRBJ2-2,TRBV10-3,CAISDASGTNTGELFF
14,TRBJ1-5,TRBV6-1,CASSEGSSRQPQHF
13,TRBJ1-1,TRBV5-4,CASSVDFGTEAFF
12,TRBJ2-3,TRBV6-5,CASSRDTDTQYF
16,TRBJ2-1,TRBV5-5,CASSLSGARGYNEQFF
15,TRBJ2-3,TRBV5-6,CASSLSGRSTDTQYF
15,TRBJ2-7,TRBV7-6,CASSPNPKGSYEQYF
15,TRBJ2-1,TRBV28,CASSSPGLGGNEQFF
16,TRBJ2-3,TRBV27,CASSLFGGRGLDTQYF
15,TRBJ2-7,TRBV27,CASSYLGAGLNEQYF
16,TRBJ2-3,TRBV6-1,CASSALPGVRRNTQYF
13,TRBJ1-2,TRBV6-4,CASSETGARGYTF
12,TRBJ2-5,TRBV29-1,CSVGQGQETQYF
11,TRBJ2-1,TRBV7-2,CASSFYNEQFF
14,TRBJ1-1,TRBV6-4,CASREAPAATEAFF
12,TRBJ1-2,TRBV7-9,CASSLEAGGYTF
14,TRBJ2-6,TRBV6-5,CASTGGPGANVLTF
15,TRBJ2-3,TRBV5-1,CASSLYGAETDTQYF
13,TRBJ2-1,TRBV21-1,CASSLRLYNEQFF
16,TRBJ2-1,TRBV25-1,CASSEYGGGPAEEQFF
14,TRBJ1-2,TRBV5-4,CASSLLGTGYGYTF
16,TRBJ1-2,TRBV5-8,CASSSGGGTTYYGYTF
14,TRBJ1-1,TRBV27,CASRAGALNTEAFF
18,TRBJ1-1,TRBV2,CASSSRAGTGLLNTEAFF
14,TRBJ2-5,TRBV29-1,CSVAQHSDLETQYF
14,TRBJ2-1,TRBV19,CASCTSGGANEQFF
15,TRBJ1-6,TRBV30,CAWSDGQSYNSPLHF
15,TRBJ1-2,TRBV4-2,CARSRSGGIDYGYTF
14,TRBJ1-6,TRBV9,CASSVGGQSSPLHF
15,TRBJ1-6,TRBV11-2,CASSSQGNENSPLHF